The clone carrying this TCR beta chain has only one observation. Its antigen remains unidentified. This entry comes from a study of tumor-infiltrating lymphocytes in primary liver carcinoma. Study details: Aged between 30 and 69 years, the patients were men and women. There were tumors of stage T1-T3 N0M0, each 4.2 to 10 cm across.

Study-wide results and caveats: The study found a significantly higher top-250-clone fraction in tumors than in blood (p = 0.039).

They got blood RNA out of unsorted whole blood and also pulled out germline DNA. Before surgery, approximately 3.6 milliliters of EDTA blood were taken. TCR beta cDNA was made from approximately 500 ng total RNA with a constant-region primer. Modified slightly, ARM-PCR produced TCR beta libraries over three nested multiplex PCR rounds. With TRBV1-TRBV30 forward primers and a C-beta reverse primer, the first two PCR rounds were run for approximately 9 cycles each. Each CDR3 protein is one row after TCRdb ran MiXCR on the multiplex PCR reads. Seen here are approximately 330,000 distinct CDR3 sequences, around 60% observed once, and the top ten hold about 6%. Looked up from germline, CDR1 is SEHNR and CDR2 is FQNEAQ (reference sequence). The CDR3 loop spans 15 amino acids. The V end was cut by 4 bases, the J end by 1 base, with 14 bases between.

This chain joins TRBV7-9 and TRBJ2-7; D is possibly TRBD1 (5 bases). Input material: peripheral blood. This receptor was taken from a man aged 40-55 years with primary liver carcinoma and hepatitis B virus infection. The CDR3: CASSSRVAPSYEQYF. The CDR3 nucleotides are TGTGCCAGCAGCTCCAGGGTGGCGCCTTCCTACGAGCAGTACTTC. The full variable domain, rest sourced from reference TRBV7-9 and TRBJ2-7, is DTGVSQNPRHKITKRGQNVTFRCDPISEHNRLYWYRQTLGQGPEFLTYFQNEAQLEKSRLLSDRFSAERPKGSFSTLEIQRTEQGDSAMYLCASSSRVAPSYEQYFGPGTRLTVT.